Below, 17 T cell receptor beta chains from the same sample are listed, as sequenced in a study of blood T cell repertoires in COVID-19. Using immunoSEQ multiplex PCR, the repertoire was profiled, and TCRdb retains in-frame clones only, with some absent. The sample has 200,000 to 300,000 clones, 85% to 90% seen once. The sample taken for sequencing was peripheral blood. These receptors came from a woman aged 40 to 49 with acute or convalescent COVID-19.

The chain combines TRBV9 with TRBJ1-2, with TRBD1 matching 7 bases. The CDR3 has 16 residues. J was trimmed by 4 bases and V by 4 bases; bases with no gene match: 13. Per the germline V gene, CDR1 is SGDLS and CDR2 is YYNGEE. The CDR3 loop reads CASSHPLRDSLYGYTF. The CDR3 DNA sequence: TGTGCCAGCAGCCACCCGTTAAGGGACAGCCTCTATGGCTACACCTTC.

CDR3: CASSHGHSTNTGELFF. The DNA for the CDR3 is TGCGCCAGCAGCCACGGACACTCTACGAACACCGGGGAGCTGTTTTTT. The chain recombines TRBV4-1 with TRBJ2-2; a possible D gene is TRBD1 (5 bases). Germline V gene data show CDR1 as MGHRA and CDR2 as YSYEKL. The CDR3 totals 16 residues. Trimming pared 3 bases from V and 0 bases from J, leaving 11 bases between.

Concerning this clone itself: This same CDR3 is encoded by further DNA sequences in the sample. The chain employs TRBV2 and TRBJ1-2; TRBD1 agrees at 8 bases. The germline gives CDR1 SNHLY, CDR2 FYNNEI. V shed 1 base and J 2 bases; nucleotides not matched to a gene: 3. This CDR3 has 15 residues. DNA of the CDR3: TGTGCCAGCAGTGAAGGGCAGGGGGCCAACTATGGCTACACCTTC. As protein: CASSEGQGANYGYTF.

The chain combines TRBV7-9 with TRBJ2-5, with 9 nucleotides matching TRBD2. The CDR3 covers 16 residues. V shed 6 bases, J shed 2 bases, and the junction held 10 bases outside the gene matches. Germline V gene lookup returns CDR1 SEHNR and CDR2 FQNEAQ (reference sequence). CDR3: CASSQSELAGQETQYF. The CDR3 DNA is TGTGCCAGCAGTCAGAGCGAACTAGCGGGTCAAGAGACCCAGTACTTC.

V is TRBV11-2 and J is TRBJ1-4, with D perhaps matching TRBD1 (5 bases). The CDR3 is 13 residues long. Germline CDR1 SGHAT, CDR2 FQNNGV. V was clipped by 8 bases and J by 4 bases, with 11 bases between them. The CDR3 is CASYGQDNEKLFF. In nucleotides, the CDR3 is TGTGCCAGCTACGGACAAGATAATGAAAAACTGTTTTTT.

The CDR3 DNA reads as TGTGCCAGCAGCTTGAGGAGGGGTAGAAACACCATATATTTT. It translates to CASSLRRGRNTIYF. The genes are TRBV5-6 and TRBJ1-3; D perhaps matches TRBD1 (5 bases). The germline gives CDR1 SGHDT, CDR2 YYEEEE. V lost 1 base to trimming and J lost 5 bases, with 10 bases between them. This CDR3 has 14 residues.

V gene TRBV7-6 combines with J gene TRBJ2-5; possibly TRBD2 for D (5 bases). V was trimmed by 1 base and J by 7 bases, leaving 16 bases between them. The CDR3 totals 15 residues. The V gene's germline CDR1 is SGHVS and CDR2 FNYEAQ. CDR3 in amino acids: CASSLGRTEEGTQYF. The CDR3 DNA follows: TGTGCCAGCAGCTTAGGGCGGACTGAAGAAGGGACCCAGTACTTC.

This rearrangement joins TRBV18 to TRBJ2-1; 9 bases are a match to TRBD1. Germline V lookup: CDR1 KGHSH, CDR2 LQKENI. The CDR3 has 14 residues. With 3 bases clipped from V and 9 bases from J, the junction kept 6 bases outside the gene matches. The CDR3 sequence: CASSPAGTGSEQFF. The CDR3 coding sequence is TGTGCCAGCTCACCCGCCGGGACAGGGAGTGAGCAGTTCTTC.

V is TRBV30 and J is TRBJ1-3, with TRBD1 as a possible D gene (5 bases). The germline V and J ends were trimmed by 3 bases and 1 base, with 19 bases remaining between them. This CDR3 is 17 amino acids long. CDR1 GTSNPN and CDR2 SVGIG come from the germline V gene (reference sequence). The CDR3 here is CAWSPVRDSLSGNTIYF. The CDR3 DNA reads as TGTGCCTGGAGCCCTGTGAGGGACTCACTTTCTGGAAACACCATATATTTT.

The rearrangement links TRBV6-5 to TRBJ2-7, with 10 bases aligning to TRBD1. The V gene's germline CDR1 is MNHEY and CDR2 SVGAGI. This CDR3 is 15 amino acids long. Germline trimming cut 7 bases from V and 3 bases from J; bases unmatched to any gene: 9. The CDR3 nucleotides read TGTGCCAGCACAAAATCCGGGACAGGGGTCTACGAGCAGTACGTC. Its translation: CASTKSGTGVYEQYV.

This rearrangement joins TRBV3-1 (or the pseudogene TRBV3-2) to TRBJ2-4, with 7 positions matching TRBD2. Germline V CDR1 and CDR2: LGHDT, YNNKEL (reference sequence). The CDR3 is 16 residues long. Trimming took 0 bases from V and 5 from J; bases not matched to a gene: 7. This CDR3 reads CASSQDAAGNENIQYF. The DNA of the CDR3 is TGTGCCAGCAGCCAAGACGCAGCGGGGAACGAAAACATTCAGTACTTC.

V usage is TRBV29-1 and J usage is TRBJ1-3; D remains unclear. Germline CDR1 SQVTM, CDR2 ANQGSEA. The CDR3 is 11 amino acids. The ends were cut back, 8 bases at V and 3 bases at J, with 8 bases in the middle. The CDR3 nucleotides read TGCAGCTCATCAGATGGAAACACCATATATTTT. It specifies CSSSDGNTIYF.

Points on this clone: Other DNA sequences of this sample code for an identical CDR3. The chain carries TRBV6-4 and TRBJ2-1; 7 nucleotides line up with TRBD2. CDR3 size: 15 residues. Germline lookup yields CDR1 MRHNA and CDR2 SNTAGT. Trimming removed 3 bases from V and 0 bases from J; junction bases left unmatched: 2. The CDR3 DNA is TGTGCCAGCAGTGAAACGGGGGGCTCCTACAATGAGCAGTTCTTC. This gives the protein CASSETGGSYNEQFF.

The chain combines TRBV24-1 with TRBJ1-1, with D perhaps matching TRBD1 (6 bases). The V gene lost 4 bases and the J gene lost 1 base, with 6 bases spanning the gap. Germline V gene lookup returns CDR1 KGHDR and CDR2 SFDVKD. The CDR3 runs to 13 residues. The CDR3 nucleotides are TGTGCCACCAGTGACAGGGGGAACACTGAAGCTTTCTTT. Protein: CATSDRGNTEAFF.

V and J are TRBV5-4 and TRBJ2-2; the D gene is possibly TRBD1 (6 bases). This CDR3 comprises 13 residues. From germline, CDR1 is SGHNT and CDR2 YYREEE (reference sequence). Trimming left V 4 bases short and J 8 bases short, with 12 bases between. CDR3 sequence reads: CASSGTSRGELFF. The CDR3 DNA reads as TGTGCCAGCAGCGGGACAAGCAGAGGGGAGCTGTTTTTT.

Here the CDR3 DNA reads TGTGCCACCAGCGTCGGGACAGGGAGGTGGAATGAGCAGTTCTTC. It is translated as CATSVGTGRWNEQFF. The rearrangement links TRBV24-1 to TRBJ2-1, with 9 bases identical to TRBD1. CDR1 is KGHDR and CDR2 is SFDVKD in the germline V gene. The J segment lost 7 bases and the V segment lost 7 bases, leaving 10 bases of the junction unmatched. The CDR3 contains 15 residues.

The CDR3 loop reads CASREQGTGELFF. CDR3 DNA sequence: TGTGCCAGCAGAGAACAGGGGACCGGGGAGCTGTTTTTT. The chain links TRBV2 to TRBJ2-2, with TRBD1 matching 7 bases. CDR1 and CDR2 (germline): SNHLY, FYNNEI. The CDR3 spans 13 residues. The J segment lost 5 bases and the V segment lost 6 bases, leaving 3 bases of the junction unmatched.